This TCR beta chain derives from a study of blood T cell repertoires in COVID-19. Background on the study: PBMCs, B-cell-depleted T cells, or T cells provided the cDNA or gDNA that made up the material.

Seattle researchers signed up patients amid active infection and tracked them longitudinally. Original handling: Amplification with reference gene primers provided the estimates of nucleated cell counts. The data were produced by immunoSEQ multiplex PCR, yet TCRdb's version contains in-frame clones alone and is incomplete. That table supplies the V and J calls and clone size; D and trimming were determined from the DNA. The repertoire includes about 480,000 clones, approximately 89% of them detected once, and 0.8% to 0.9% sits in the top ten. Sequenced sample: peripheral blood. The origin of this receptor is a man aged 18 to 29 with COVID-19, enrolled during active disease.

The CDR3: CASSWGTGMLSEAFF. The CDR3 bases are TGTGCCAGCAGCTGGGGTACAGGGATGCTTTCTGAAGCTTTCTTT. The V gene is TRBV7-9, the J gene TRBJ1-1; D might be TRBD1 (6 bases). Germline V gene lookup returns CDR1 SEHNR and CDR2 FQNEAQ (reference sequence). V was trimmed by 4 bases and J by 6 bases, leaving 18 bases between them. This CDR3 spans 15 amino acids.